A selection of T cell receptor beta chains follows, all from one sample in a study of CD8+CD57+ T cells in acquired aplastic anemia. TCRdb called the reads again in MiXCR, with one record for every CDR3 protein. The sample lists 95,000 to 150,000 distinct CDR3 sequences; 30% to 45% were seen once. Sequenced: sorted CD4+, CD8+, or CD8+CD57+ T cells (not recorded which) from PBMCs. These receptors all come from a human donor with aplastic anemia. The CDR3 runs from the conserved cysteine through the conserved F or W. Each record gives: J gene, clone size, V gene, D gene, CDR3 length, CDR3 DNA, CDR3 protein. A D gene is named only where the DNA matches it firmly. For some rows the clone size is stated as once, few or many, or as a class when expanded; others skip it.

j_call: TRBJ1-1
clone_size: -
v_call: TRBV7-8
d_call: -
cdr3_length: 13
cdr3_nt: TGTGCGGTCCTTGTGAAGGCGAACACTGAAGCTTTCTTT
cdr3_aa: CAVLVKANTEAFF

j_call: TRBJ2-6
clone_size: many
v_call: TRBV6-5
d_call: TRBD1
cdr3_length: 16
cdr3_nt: TGTGCCAGCAGTTACCAGGGGGTCGCTGGGGCCAACGTCCTGACTTTC
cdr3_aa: CASSYQGVAGANVLTF

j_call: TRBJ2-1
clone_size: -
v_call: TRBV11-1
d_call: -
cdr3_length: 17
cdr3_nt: TGTGCCAGCAGCTTCTTCGGTGGGGGGAAATCCTACAATGAGCAGTTCTTC
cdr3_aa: CASSFFGGGKSYNEQFF

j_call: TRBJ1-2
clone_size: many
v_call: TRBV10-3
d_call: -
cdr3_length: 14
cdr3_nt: TGTGCCATCAGTGAAACGACAGAGGACTATGGCTACACCTTC
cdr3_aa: CAISETTEDYGYTF

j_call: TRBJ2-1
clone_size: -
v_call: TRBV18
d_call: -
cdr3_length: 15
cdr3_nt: TGTGCCAGCTCTCCACGGGCCCTTTCCTACAATGAGCAGTTCTTC
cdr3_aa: CASSPRALSYNEQFF

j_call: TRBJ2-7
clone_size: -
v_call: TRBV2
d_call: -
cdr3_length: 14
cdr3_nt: TGTGCCAGCTCACCCGGGACTGATTCCTACGAGCAGTACTTC
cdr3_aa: CASSPGTDSYEQYF

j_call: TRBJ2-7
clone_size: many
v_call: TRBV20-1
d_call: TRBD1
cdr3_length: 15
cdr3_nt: TGCAGTGCTTTAGGACAGGGGTTATCTAGCCACGAGCAGTACTTC
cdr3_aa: CSALGQGLSSHEQYF

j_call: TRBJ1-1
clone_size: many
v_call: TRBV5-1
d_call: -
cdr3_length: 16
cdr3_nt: TGCGCCAGCACCTCCGCCGGCGGGGGTATGAACACTGAAGCTTTCTTT
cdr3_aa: CASTSAGGGMNTEAFF

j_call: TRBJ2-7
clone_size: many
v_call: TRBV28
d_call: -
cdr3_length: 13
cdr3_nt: TGTGCCAGCAGTTCCCCTCGGTTCTACGAGCAGTACTTC
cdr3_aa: CASSSPRFYEQYF

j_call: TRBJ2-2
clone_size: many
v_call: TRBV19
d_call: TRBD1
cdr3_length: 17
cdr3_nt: TGTGCCAGTAGTATAGAATCAGGGGGCGGGTACACCGGGGAGCTGTTTTTT
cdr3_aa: CASSIESGGGYTGELFF

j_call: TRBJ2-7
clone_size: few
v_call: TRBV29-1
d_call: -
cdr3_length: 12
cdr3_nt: TGCAGCGCCACCCAGAGCTCCTACGAGCAGTACTTC
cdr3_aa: CSATQSSYEQYF

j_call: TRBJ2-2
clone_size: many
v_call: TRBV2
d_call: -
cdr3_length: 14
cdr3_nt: TGTGCCAGCAGTTCGGACGGTAGAGGCGGGGAGCTGTTTTTT
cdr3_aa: CASSSDGRGGELFF

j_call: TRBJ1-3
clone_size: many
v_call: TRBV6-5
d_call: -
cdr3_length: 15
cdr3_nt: TGTGCCAGCAGTCACGGGACCTACTCTGGAAACACCATATATTTT
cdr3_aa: CASSHGTYSGNTIYF

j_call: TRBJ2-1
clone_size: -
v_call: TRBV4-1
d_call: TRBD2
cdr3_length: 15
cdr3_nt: TGCGCCAGCAGCCAAGTACTAGCGGGGGTCGGGGAGCAGTTCTTC
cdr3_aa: CASSQVLAGVGEQFF

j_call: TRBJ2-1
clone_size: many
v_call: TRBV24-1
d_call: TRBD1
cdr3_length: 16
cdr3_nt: TGTGCCACCAGTGATTCTGACAGGGGGCTGGGGAATGAGCAGTTCTTC
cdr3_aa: CATSDSDRGLGNEQFF

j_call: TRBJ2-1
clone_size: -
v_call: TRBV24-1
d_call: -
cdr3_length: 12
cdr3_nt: TGTGCCACCGACGCGGGGGCGAATGAGCAGTTCTTC
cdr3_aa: CATDAGANEQFF

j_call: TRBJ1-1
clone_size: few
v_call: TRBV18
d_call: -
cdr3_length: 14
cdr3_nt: TGTGCCAGCTCACCGAAACAGGAGAACACTGAAGCTTTCTTT
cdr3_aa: CASSPKQENTEAFF

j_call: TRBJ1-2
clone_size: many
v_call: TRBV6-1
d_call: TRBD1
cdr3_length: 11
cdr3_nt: TGTGCCTCAGGGACAGGGGATGGCTACACCTTC
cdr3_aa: CASGTGDGYTF

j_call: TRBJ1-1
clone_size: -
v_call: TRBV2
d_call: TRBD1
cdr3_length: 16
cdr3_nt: TGTGCCAGCTCCGGGGGCCAGACAGGGCAGGGCACTGAAGCTTTCTTT
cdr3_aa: CASSGGQTGQGTEAFF

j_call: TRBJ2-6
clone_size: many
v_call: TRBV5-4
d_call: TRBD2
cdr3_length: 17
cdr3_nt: TGTGCCAGCAGCTCCCGGGTAGCGGGGAAAGGGGCCAACGTCCTGACTTTC
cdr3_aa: CASSSRVAGKGANVLTF

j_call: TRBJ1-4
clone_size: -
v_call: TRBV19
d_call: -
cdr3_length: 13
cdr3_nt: TGTGCCAGTAGGGGACATGCGAATGAAAAACTGTTTTTT
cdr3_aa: CASRGHANEKLFF

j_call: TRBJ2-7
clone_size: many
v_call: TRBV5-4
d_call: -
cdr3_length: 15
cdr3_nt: TGTGCCAGCAGCTTGGCCCCCGGCAGTGGGTACGAGCAGTACTTC
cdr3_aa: CASSLAPGSGYEQYF

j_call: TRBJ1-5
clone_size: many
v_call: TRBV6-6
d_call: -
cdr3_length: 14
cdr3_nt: TGTGCCAGCAGTTCTCAGTCAGGGAACCAGCCCCAGCATTTT
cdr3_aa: CASSSQSGNQPQHF

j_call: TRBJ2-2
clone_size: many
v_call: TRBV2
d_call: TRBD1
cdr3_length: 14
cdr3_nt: TGTGCCAGCGCCAGACAGGGTGGCACCGGGGAGCTGTTTTTT
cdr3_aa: CASARQGGTGELFF

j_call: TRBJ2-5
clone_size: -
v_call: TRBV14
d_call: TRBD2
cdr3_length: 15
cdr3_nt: TGTGCCAGCAGCCAAGATCGCCAGCGGGGAGAGACCCAGTACTTC
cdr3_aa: CASSQDRQRGETQYF

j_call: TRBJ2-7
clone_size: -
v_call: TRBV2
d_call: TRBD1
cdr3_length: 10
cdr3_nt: TGTGCCAGTACAGGGGTCGAGCAGTACTTC
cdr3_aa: CASTGVEQYF

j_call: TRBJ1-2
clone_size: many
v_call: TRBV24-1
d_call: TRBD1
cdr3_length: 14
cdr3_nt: TGTGCCACCAGTGACCTTGACAGGGACTATGGCTACACCTTC
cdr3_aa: CATSDLDRDYGYTF